One and the same sample provided the 9 T cell receptor beta chains below, sequenced in a study of cytomegalovirus exposure and HLA in healthy donors. This PCR relied on a set of 60 Vbeta primers and 13 Jbeta primers. The table came from immunoSEQ multiplex PCR; TCRdb's copy has only in-frame clones and leaves some out. Among about 110,000 clones listed, approximately 86% were seen once. The sample taken for sequencing was PBMCs. These receptors all come from a man aged 18 to 29 in good health and CMV-seronegative.

The CDR3 sequence: CASAPRGVRNEQFF. The CDR3 nucleotides read TGTGCCAGCGCACCACGCGGGGTCCGCAATGAGCAGTTCTTC. The chain recombines TRBV27 with TRBJ2-1, with a weak D call TRBD2 (6 bases). The CDR3 runs to 14 residues. The germline CDR1 and CDR2 sequences are MNHEY and SMNVEV (reference sequence). The V gene lost 8 bases and the J gene lost 6 bases, with 17 bases spanning the gap.

This clone turned up a few times. The chain has TRBV19 and TRBJ1-2; 8 nucleotides match TRBD1. CDR3 length: 15 residues. Germline CDR1 and CDR2: LNHDA and SQIVND (reference sequence). Trimming at V came to 4 bases and at J to 4 bases, leaving 8 bases not matched to a gene. CDR3 region: CASSKNTGGSYGYTF. DNA of the CDR3: TGTGCCAGTAGTAAAAACACAGGGGGAAGCTATGGCTACACCTTC.

This clone has more than one count but fewer than ten. The CDR3 region is CASATSKDEKLFF. The CDR3 nucleotides read TGTGCCAGCGCAACATCGAAAGATGAAAAACTGTTTTTT. V is TRBV27 and J is TRBJ1-4; D is unclear. This CDR3 comprises 13 residues. Trimming stripped 8 bases from V and 6 bases from J, with 13 bases between. From germline, CDR1 is MNHEY and CDR2 SMNVEV (reference sequence).

The chain has TRBV15 and TRBJ2-5; D might be TRBD2 (5 bases). The DNA matches TRBJ2-7 better at its end, which makes the J call doubtful. CDR3 length equals 12 residues. Germline V CDR1 and CDR2: LNHNV, YYDKDF (reference sequence). Written as DNA, the CDR3 is TGTGCCACCCGAGGGAGCGCCAACGAGCAGTACTTC. Its protein is CATRGSANEQYF.

The chain is built from TRBV13 and TRBJ1-6; no firm D call. Trimming left V 5 bases short and J 17 bases short, with 13 bases between. The CDR3 covers 11 residues. Germline V gives CDR1 PRHDT, CDR2 FYEKMQ (reference sequence). Here the CDR3 reads CASSSSRGFHF. In DNA form, the CDR3 reads TGTGCCAGCAGCAGTTCTCGAGGCTTCCACTTT.

DNA for the CDR3: TGTGCCAGCAGTGACACGACTCGCGGGAGTTCCCCCGATGAGCAGTTCTTC. Encoded protein: CASSDTTRGSSPDEQFF. V is TRBV6-4 and J is TRBJ2-1, with 7 bases lining up with TRBD2. Germline V CDR1 and CDR2: MRHNA, SNTAGT. CDR3 length equals 17 residues. Trimming removed 2 bases from V and 8 bases from J; junction bases left unmatched: 15.

This clone was picked up a small number of times. The chain combines TRBV19 with TRBJ1-2; the match to TRBD1 covers 9 bases. V dropped 6 bases and J dropped 8; count of bases not matched to a gene: 4. CDR1 LNHDA and CDR2 SQIVND come from the germline V gene (reference sequence). The CDR3 is 12 residues long. The CDR3 loop is CASRQGAGGYTF. In DNA form, the CDR3 reads TGTGCCAGTAGACAGGGGGCTGGGGGCTACACCTTC.

This sequence joins TRBV7-3 and TRBJ2-5, with a tentative D call TRBD2 (5 bases). The last part of the DNA fits TRBJ2-7 better; the J call may be wrong. The CDR3 covers 14 residues. Germline CDR1 reads SGHTA; CDR2 reads FQGTGA. DNA of the CDR3: TGTGCCAGCAGCTTAACCCCGACTAACTACGAGCAGTACTTC. It codes for CASSLTPTNYEQYF.

The chain couples TRBV7-9 to TRBJ1-1; 7 nucleotides match TRBD1. CDR3 length equals 15 residues. The V gene's germline CDR1 is SEHNR and CDR2 FQNEAQ (reference sequence). With V trimmed by 8 bases and J by 4 bases, 13 bases remained unmatched. The CDR3 protein is CASGHLGGEGTEAFF. The CDR3 region has the DNA TGTGCCAGCGGCCACCTAGGGGGCGAGGGCACTGAAGCTTTCTTT.